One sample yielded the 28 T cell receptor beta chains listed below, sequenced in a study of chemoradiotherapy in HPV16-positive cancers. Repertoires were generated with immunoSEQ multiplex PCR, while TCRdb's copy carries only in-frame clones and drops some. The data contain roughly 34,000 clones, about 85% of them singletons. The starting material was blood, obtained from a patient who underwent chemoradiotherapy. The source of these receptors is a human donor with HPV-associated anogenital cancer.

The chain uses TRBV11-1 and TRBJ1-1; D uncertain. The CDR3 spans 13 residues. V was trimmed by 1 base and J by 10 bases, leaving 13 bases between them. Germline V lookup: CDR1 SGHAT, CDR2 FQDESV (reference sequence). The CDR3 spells CASSLEDDRGAFF. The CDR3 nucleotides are TGTGCCAGCAGCTTAGAGGATGATAGAGGAGCTTTCTTT.

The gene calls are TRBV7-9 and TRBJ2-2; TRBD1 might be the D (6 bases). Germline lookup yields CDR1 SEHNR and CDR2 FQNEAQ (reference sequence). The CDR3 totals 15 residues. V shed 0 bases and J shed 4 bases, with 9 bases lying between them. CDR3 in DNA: TGTGCCAGCAGCTTAGCCGGGACACCCACCGGGGAGCTGTTTTTT. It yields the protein CASSLAGTPTGELFF. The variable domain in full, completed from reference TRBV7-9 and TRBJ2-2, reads DTGVSQNPRHKITKRGQNVTFRCDPISEHNRLYWYRQTLGQGPEFLTYFQNEAQLEKSRLLSDRFSAERPKGSFSTLEIQRTEQGDSAMYLCASSLAGTPTGELFFGEGSRLTVL.

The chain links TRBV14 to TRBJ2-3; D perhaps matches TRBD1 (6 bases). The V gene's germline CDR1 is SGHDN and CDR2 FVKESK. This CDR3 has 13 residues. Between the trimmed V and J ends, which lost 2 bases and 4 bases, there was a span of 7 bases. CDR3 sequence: CASSQTGSDTQYF. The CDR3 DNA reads TGTGCCAGCAGCCAAACAGGGTCAGATACGCAGTATTTT.

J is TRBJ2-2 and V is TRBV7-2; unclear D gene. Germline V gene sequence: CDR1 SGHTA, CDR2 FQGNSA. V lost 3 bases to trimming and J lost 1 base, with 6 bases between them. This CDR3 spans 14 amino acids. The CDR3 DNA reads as TGTGCCAGCAGCTTTGCAGGGAACACCGGGGAGCTGTTTTTT. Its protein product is CASSFAGNTGELFF.

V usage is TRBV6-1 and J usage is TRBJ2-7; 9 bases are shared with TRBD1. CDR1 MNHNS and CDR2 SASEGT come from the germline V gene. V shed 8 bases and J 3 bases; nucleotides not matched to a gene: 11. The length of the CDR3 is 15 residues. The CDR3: CASRLTGGHIYEQYF. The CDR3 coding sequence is TGTGCCAGCCGACTTACAGGGGGCCATATCTACGAGCAGTACTTC.

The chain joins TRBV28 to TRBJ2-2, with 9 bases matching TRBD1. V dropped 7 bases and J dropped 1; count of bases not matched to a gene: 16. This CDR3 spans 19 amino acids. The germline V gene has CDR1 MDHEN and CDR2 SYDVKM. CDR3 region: CASINRGQGTVGNTGELFF. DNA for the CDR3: TGTGCCAGCATCAATAGGGGACAGGGCACAGTGGGGAACACCGGGGAGCTGTTTTTT.

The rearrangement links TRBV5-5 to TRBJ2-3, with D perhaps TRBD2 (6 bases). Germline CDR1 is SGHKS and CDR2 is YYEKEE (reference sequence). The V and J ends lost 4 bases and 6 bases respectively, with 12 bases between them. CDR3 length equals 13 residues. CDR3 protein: CASSRGTQDTQYF. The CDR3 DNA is TGTGCCAGCAGCCGAGGGACTCAGGATACGCAGTATTTT.

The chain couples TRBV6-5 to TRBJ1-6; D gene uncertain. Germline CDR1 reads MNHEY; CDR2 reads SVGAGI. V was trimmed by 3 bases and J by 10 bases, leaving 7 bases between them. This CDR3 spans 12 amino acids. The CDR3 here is CASSYRWSPLHF. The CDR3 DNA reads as TGTGCCAGCAGTTATAGGTGGTCACCCCTCCACTTT.

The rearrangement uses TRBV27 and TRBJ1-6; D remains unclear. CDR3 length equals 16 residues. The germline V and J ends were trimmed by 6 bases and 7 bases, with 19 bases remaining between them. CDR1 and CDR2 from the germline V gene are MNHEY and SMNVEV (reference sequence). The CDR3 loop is CASRGSVAEANSPLHF. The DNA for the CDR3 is TGTGCCAGCAGGGGGTCGGTGGCGGAAGCAAATTCACCCCTCCACTTT.

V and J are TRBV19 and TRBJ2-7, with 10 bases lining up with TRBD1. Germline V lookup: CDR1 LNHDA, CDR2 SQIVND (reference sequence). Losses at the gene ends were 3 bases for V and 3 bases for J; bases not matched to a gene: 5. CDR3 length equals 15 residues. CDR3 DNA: TGTGCCAGTAGTATGAGGGACAGGGGAGGCTACGAGCAGTACTTC. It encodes CASSMRDRGGYEQYF.

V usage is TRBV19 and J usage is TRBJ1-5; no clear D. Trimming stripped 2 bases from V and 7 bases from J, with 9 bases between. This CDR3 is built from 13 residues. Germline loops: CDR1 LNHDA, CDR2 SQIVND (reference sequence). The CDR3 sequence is CASSIQDGQPQHF. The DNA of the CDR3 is TGTGCCAGTAGTATACAGGACGGGCAGCCCCAGCATTTT.

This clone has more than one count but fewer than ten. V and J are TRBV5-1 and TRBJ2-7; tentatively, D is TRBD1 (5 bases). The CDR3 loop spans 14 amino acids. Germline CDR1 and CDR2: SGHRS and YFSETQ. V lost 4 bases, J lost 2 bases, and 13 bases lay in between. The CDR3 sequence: CASSLDQGTYEQYF. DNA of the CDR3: TGCGCCAGCAGCCTCGATCAGGGTACCTACGAGCAGTACTTC.

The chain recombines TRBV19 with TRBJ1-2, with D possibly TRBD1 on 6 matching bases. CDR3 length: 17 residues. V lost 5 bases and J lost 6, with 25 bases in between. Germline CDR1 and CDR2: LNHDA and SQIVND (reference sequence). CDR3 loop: CASSDGDKGFPMDGYTF. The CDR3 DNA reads TGTGCCAGTAGTGATGGGGACAAGGGGTTCCCTATGGATGGCTACACCTTC.

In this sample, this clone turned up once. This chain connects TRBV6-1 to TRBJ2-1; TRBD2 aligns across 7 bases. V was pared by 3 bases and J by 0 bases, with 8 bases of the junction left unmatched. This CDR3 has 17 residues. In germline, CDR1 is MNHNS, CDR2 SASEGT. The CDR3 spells CASSEFGGSSSYNEQFF. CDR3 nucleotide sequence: TGTGCCAGCAGTGAGTTCGGGGGGTCGAGCTCCTACAATGAGCAGTTCTTC.

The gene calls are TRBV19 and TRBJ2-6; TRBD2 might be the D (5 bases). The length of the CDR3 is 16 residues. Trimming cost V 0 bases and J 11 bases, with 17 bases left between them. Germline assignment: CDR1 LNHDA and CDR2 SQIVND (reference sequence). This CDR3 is CASSIEVFQVSDVLTF. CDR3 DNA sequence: TGTGCCAGTAGTATAGAAGTTTTTCAGGTTAGCGACGTCCTGACTTTC.

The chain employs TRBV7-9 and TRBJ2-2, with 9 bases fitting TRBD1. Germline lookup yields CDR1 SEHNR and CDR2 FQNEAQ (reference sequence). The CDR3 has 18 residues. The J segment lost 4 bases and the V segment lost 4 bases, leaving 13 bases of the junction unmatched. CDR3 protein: CASSSGDRARGTTGELFF. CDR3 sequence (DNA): TGTGCCAGCAGCTCGGGGGACAGGGCTCGTGGGACCACCGGGGAGCTGTTTTTT. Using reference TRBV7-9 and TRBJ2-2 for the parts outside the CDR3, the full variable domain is DTGVSQNPRHKITKRGQNVTFRCDPISEHNRLYWYRQTLGQGPEFLTYFQNEAQLEKSRLLSDRFSAERPKGSFSTLEIQRTEQGDSAMYLCASSSGDRARGTTGELFFGEGSRLTVL.

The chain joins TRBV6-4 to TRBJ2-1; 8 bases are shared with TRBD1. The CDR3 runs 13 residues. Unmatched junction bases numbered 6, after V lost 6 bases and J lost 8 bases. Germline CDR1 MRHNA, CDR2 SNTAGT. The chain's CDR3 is CASSSTGAHEQFF. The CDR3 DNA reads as TGTGCCAGCAGCTCGACAGGGGCCCATGAGCAGTTCTTC.

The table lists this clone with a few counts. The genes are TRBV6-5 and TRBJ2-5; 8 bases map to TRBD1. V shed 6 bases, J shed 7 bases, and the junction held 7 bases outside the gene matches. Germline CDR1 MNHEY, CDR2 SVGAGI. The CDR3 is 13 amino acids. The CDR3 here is CASRETGAGTQYF. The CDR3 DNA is TGTGCCAGCAGGGAGACAGGGGCAGGGACCCAGTACTTC.

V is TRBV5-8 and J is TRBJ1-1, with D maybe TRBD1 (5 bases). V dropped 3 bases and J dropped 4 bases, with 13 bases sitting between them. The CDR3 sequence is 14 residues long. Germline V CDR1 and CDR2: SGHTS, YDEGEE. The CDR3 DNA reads TGTGCCAGCAGCTCAGGGATTCGGGGCACTGAAGCTTTCTTT. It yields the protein CASSSGIRGTEAFF. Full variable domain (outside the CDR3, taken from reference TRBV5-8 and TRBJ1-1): EAGVTQSPTHLIKTRGQQATLRCSPISGHTSVYWYQQALGLGLQFLLWYDEGEERNRGNFPPRFSGRQFPNYSSELNVNALELEDSALYLCASSSGIRGTEAFFGQGTRLTVV.

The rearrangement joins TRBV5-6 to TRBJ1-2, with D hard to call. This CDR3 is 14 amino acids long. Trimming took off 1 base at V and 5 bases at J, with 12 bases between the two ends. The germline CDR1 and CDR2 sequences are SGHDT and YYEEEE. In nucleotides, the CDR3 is TGTGCCAGCAGCTTGTATAGGGAAGGGTATGGCTACACCTTC. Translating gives CASSLYREGYGYTF.

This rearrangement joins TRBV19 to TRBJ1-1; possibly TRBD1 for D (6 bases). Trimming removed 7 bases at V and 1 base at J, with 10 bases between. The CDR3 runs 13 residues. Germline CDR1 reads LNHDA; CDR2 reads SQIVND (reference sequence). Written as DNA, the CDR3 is TGTGCCAGTAAGCAGGGGAGGAACACTGAAGCTTTCTTT. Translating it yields CASKQGRNTEAFF.

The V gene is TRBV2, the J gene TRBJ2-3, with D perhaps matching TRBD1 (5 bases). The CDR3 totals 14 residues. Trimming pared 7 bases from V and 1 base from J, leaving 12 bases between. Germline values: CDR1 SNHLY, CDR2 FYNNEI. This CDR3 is CASTRGGGTDTQYF. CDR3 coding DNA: TGTGCCAGCACTAGGGGCGGTGGCACAGATACGCAGTATTTT.

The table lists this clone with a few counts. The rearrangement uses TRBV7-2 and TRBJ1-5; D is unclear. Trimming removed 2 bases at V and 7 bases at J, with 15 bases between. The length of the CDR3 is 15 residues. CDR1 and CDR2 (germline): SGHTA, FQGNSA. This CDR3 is CASSLRAEGRQPQHF. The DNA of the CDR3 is TGTGCCAGCAGCTTAAGGGCAGAGGGAAGGCAGCCCCAGCATTTT.

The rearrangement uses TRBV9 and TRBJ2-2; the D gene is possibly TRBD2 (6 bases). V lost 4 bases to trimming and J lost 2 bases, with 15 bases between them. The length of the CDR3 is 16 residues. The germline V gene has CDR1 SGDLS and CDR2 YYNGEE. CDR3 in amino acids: CASSRGTGVNTGELFF. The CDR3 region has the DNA TGTGCCAGCAGCCGCGGCACGGGAGTAAACACCGGGGAGCTGTTTTTT. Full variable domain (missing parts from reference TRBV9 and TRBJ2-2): DSGVTQTPKHLITATGQRVTLRCSPRSGDLSVYWYQQSLDQGLQFLIQYYNGEERAKGNILERFSAQQFPDLHSELNLSSLELGDSALYFCASSRGTGVNTGELFFGEGSRLTVL.

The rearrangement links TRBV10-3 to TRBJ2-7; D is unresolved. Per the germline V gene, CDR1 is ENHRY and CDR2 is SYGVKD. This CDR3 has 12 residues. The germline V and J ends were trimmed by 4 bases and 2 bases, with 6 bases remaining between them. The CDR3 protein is CAISVPPYEQYF. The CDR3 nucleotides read TGTGCCATCAGTGTCCCGCCCTACGAGCAGTACTTC.

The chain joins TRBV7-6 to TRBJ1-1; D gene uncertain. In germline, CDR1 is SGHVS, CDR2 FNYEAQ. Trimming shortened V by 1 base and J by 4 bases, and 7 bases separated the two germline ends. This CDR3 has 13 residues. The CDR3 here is CASSLGEGTEAFF. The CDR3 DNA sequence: TGTGCCAGCAGCTTAGGAGAGGGCACTGAAGCTTTCTTT.

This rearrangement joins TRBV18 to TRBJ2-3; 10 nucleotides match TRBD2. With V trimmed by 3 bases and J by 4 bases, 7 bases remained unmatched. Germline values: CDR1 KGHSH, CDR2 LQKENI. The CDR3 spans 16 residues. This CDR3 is CASSPGSSGGADTQYF. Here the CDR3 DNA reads TGTGCCAGCTCACCTGGCTCTAGCGGGGGCGCAGATACGCAGTATTTT.

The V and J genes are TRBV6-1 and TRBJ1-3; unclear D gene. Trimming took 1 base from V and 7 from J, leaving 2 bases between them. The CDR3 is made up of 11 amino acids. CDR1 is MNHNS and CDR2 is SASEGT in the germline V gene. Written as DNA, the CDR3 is TGTGCCAGCAGTGAAGTGAACACCATATATTTT. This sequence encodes CASSEVNTIYF.